These T cell receptor beta chains were read from a single sample in a study of cytomegalovirus exposure and HLA in healthy donors. TCRdb's table, derived via immunoSEQ multiplex PCR, lists solely in-frame clones and lacks some. The repertoire holds approximately 140,000 clones, around 90% seen once, with roughly 0.5% in the top ten. What was sequenced was PBMCs. Receptor source: a woman between 35 and 50 years old in good health and CMV-seronegative. Each CDR3 is given with its conserved first and last residue. D genes are given only for firm matches. Expanded clones get a size class; other rows say once, few or many, or leave the size out.

NA	TRBD2	TRBV11-2	TRBJ2-7	TGTGCCAGCAGCTTTGCGGGAGCCTACGAGCAGTACTTC	CASSFAGAYEQYF
NA	NA	TRBV21-1	TRBJ2-3	TGTGCCAGCAGGACAGGGGAAGGAGATACGCAGTATTTT	CASRTGEGDTQYF
NA	NA	TRBV30	TRBJ2-7	TGTGCCTGGAGTCTTTCCTACGAGCAGTACTTC	CAWSLSYEQYF
NA	NA	TRBV5-4	TRBJ2-5	TGTGCCAGCAGCTTGTCGGAAGAGACCCAGTACTTC	CASSLSEETQYF
NA	NA	TRBV27	TRBJ2-3	TGTGCCAGCGGGGATAGGACTTATGGTCAGGATACGCAGTATTTT	CASGDRTYGQDTQYF
NA	NA	TRBV10-3	TRBJ1-2	TGTGCCATCAGTGAGTCGACTGTAGTAGGCTACACCTTC	CAISESTVVGYTF
NA	TRBD2	TRBV7-8	TRBJ2-3	TGTGCCAGCAGCTTCGGACTAGCGGGGGCAGATACGCAGTATTTT	CASSFGLAGADTQYF
NA	NA	TRBV27	TRBJ2-7	TGTGCCAGCAGTCCTAGGGGGGGCGCTGGGTACGAGCAGTACTTC	CASSPRGGAGYEQYF
NA	NA	TRBV28	TRBJ2-7	TGTGCCAGCAGTTGGCCGTTAGGGGGGAGGGATACCTACGAGCAGTACTTC	CASSWPLGGRDTYEQYF
NA	NA	TRBV15	TRBJ1-2	TGTGCCACCAGCAGAGATACCGGCTCGGGTGGCTACACCTTC	CATSRDTGSGGYTF
NA	NA	TRBV27	TRBJ2-7	TGTGCCAGCAGTTTAATGCTGGACAGAGGATACGAGCAGTACTTC	CASSLMLDRGYEQYF
NA	NA	TRBV11-2	TRBJ2-2	TGTGCCAGCAGCCGTAGGGTGGAGGCCGTCTACACCGGGGAGCTGTTTTTT	CASSRRVEAVYTGELFF
NA	TRBD1	TRBV5-1	TRBJ1-3	TGCGCCAGCAGAGGGACAGACTCTGGAAACACCATATATTTT	CASRGTDSGNTIYF
few	NA	TRBV20-1	TRBJ2-3	TGCAGTGCTAGGCGCGGGGATACGCAGTATTTT	CSARRGDTQYF
NA	NA	TRBV7-9	TRBJ1-1	TGTGCCAGCAGCTCCACAACCGGGAGAGAAGCTTTCTTT	CASSSTTGREAFF
NA	TRBD1	TRBV5-1	TRBJ1-5	TGCGCCAGCAGCGCGACAGGGAGTAGCAATCAGCCCCAGCATTTT	CASSATGSSNQPQHF
NA	NA	TRBV7-9	TRBJ2-5	TGTGCCAGCAGCTCTCCGCCCCCTTCCTGGGGAGGAGAGACCCAGTACTTC	CASSSPPPSWGGETQYF
NA	NA	TRBV28	TRBJ1-2	TGTGCCAGCAGTTTATTTACGAGTGGCTACACCTTC	CASSLFTSGYTF
NA	TRBD2	TRBV11-3	TRBJ2-1	TGTGCCAGCAGCTGGATAGCGGGGGAGTTGGATGAGCAGTTCTTC	CASSWIAGELDEQFF
NA	TRBD1	TRBV5-6	TRBJ1-3	TGTGCCAGCAGCCCGCCACAGGGGGCCCCGGCTGGAAACACCATATATTTT	CASSPPQGAPAGNTIYF
NA	NA	TRBV19	TRBJ1-2	TGTGCCAGTAGTCGGGACTCCCTTGGATATGGCTACACCTTC	CASSRDSLGYGYTF
NA	TRBD1	TRBV7-2	TRBJ1-4	TGTGCCAGCAGCTTAAGGACAGGGGGTTACGGTGAAAAACTGTTTTTT	CASSLRTGGYGEKLFF
NA	NA	TRBV6-1	TRBJ1-2	TGTGCCAGCGGGGAACCCAGGGTGTACGGCTACACCTTC	CASGEPRVYGYTF
NA	TRBD1	TRBV5-1	TRBJ1-4	TGCGCCAGCAGCTTAGGACAGGGAGAAAAACTGTTTTTT	CASSLGQGEKLFF
NA	NA	TRBV7-8	TRBJ2-1	TGTGCCAGCAGCTTACCTAGTTCCAATGAGCAGTTCTTC	CASSLPSSNEQFF
NA	NA	TRBV7-9	TRBJ2-2	TGTGCCAGCAGCTTACAGGGAAGCGGGGAGCTGTTTTTT	CASSLQGSGELFF
once	TRBD2	TRBV5-1	TRBJ2-3	TGCGCCAGCAGCCCTGGTGGACTAGCGGGCCGAGGGACTGGCACAGATACGCAGTATTTT	CASSPGGLAGRGTGTDTQYF
few	NA	TRBV11-3	TRBJ2-5	TGTGCCAGCAGCTTGGGGGCTCAGGAGACCCAGTACTTC	CASSLGAQETQYF
NA	NA	TRBV2	TRBJ2-5	TGTGCCAGCAACCCGAGATGGGCACAAGAGACCCAGTACTTC	CASNPRWAQETQYF
NA	NA	TRBV7-9	TRBJ2-7	TGTGCCAGCAGCTTAGCCACACGACTAGTCCTGTCGGGGGAGCAGTACTTC	CASSLATRLVLSGEQYF
NA	NA	TRBV5-4	TRBJ2-5	TGTGCCAGCAGCCGCCGGGGGTCTAGCGCACAAGAGACCCAGTACTTC	CASSRRGSSAQETQYF